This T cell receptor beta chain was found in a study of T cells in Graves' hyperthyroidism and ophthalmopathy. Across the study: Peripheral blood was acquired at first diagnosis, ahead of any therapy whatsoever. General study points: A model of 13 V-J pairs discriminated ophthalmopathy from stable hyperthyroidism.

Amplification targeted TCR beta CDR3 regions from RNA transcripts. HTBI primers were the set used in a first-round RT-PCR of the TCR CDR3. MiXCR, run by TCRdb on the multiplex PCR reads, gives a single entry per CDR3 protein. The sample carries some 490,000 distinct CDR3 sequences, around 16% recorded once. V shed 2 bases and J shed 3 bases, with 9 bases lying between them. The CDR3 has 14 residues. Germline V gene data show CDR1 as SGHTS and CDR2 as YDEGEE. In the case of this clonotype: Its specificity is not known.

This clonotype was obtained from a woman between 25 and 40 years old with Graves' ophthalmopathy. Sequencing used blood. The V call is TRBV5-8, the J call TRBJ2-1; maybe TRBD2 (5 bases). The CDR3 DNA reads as TGTGCCAGCAGCTTCGAGCGGAGCTACAATGAGCAGTTCTTC. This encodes CASSFERSYNEQFF.